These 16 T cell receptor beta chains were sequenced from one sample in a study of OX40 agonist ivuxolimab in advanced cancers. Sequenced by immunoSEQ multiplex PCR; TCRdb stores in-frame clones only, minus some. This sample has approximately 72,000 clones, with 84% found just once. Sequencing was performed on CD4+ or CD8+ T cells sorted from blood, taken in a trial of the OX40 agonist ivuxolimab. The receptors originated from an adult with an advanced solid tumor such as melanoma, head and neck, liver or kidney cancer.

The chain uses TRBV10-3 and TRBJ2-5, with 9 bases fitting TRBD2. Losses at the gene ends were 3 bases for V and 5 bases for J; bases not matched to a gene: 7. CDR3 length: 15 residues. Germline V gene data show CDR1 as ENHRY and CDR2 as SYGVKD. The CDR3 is CAISDPIAGVETQYF. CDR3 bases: TGTGCCATCAGTGACCCCATAGCGGGAGTGGAGACCCAGTACTTC.

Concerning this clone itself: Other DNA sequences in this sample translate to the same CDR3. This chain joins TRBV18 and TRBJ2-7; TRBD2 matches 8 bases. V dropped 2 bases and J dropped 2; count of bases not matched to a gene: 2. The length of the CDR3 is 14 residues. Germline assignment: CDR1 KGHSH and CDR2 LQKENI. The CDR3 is CASSPTSGTYEQYF. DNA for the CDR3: TGTGCCAGCTCACCAACTAGCGGAACCTACGAGCAGTACTTC. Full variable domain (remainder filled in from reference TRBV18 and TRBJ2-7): NAGVMQNPRHLVRRRGQEARLRCSPMKGHSHVYWYRQLPEEGLKFMVYLQKENIIDESGMPKERFSAEFPKEGPSILRIQQVVRGDSAAYFCASSPTSGTYEQYFGPGTRLTVT.

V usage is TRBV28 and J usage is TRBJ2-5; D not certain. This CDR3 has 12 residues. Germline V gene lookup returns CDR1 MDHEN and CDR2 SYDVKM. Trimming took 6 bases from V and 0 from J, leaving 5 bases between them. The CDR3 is CASSANQETQYF. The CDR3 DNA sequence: TGTGCCAGCAGCGCCAACCAAGAGACCCAGTACTTC.

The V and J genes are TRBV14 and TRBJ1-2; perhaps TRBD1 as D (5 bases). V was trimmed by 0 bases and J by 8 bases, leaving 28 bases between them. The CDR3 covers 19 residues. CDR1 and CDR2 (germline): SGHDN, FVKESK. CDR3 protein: CASSQDLGGHLSLASGYTF. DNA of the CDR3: TGTGCCAGCAGCCAAGATCTAGGAGGACACCTATCTTTGGCTTCGGGCTACACCTTC.

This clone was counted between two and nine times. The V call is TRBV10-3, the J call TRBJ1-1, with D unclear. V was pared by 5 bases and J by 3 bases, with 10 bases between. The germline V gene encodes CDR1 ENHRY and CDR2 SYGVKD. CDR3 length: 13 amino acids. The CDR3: CAISIGVDTEAFF. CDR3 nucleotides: TGTGCCATCAGTATCGGGGTTGACACTGAAGCTTTCTTT.

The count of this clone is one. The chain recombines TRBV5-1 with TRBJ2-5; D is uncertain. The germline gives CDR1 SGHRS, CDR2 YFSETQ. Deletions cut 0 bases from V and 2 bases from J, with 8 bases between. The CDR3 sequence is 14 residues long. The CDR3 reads CASSLGPAQETQYF. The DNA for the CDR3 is TGCGCCAGCAGCTTGGGGCCAGCTCAAGAGACCCAGTACTTC. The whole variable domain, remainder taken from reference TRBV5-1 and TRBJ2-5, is KAGVTQTPRYLIKTRGQQVTLSCSPISGHRSVSWYQQTPGQGLQFLFEYFSETQRNKGNFPGRFSGRQFSNSRSEMNVSTLELGDSALYLCASSLGPAQETQYFGPGTRLLVL.

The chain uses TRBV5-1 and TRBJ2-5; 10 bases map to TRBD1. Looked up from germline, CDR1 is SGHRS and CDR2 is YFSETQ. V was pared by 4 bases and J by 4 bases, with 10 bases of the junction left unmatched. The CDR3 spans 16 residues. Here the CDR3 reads CASSTPGQGFPETQYF. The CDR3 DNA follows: TGCGCCAGCAGCACCCCGGGACAGGGGTTCCCAGAGACCCAGTACTTC. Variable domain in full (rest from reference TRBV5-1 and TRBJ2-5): KAGVTQTPRYLIKTRGQQVTLSCSPISGHRSVSWYQQTPGQGLQFLFEYFSETQRNKGNFPGRFSGRQFSNSRSEMNVSTLELGDSALYLCASSTPGQGFPETQYFGPGTRLLVL.

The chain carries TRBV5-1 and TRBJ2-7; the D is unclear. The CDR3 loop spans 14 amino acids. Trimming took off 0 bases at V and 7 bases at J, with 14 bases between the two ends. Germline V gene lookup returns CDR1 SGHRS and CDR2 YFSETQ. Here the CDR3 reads CASSLADSREEQYF. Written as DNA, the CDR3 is TGCGCCAGCAGCTTGGCCGACTCCCGTGAGGAGCAGTACTTC.

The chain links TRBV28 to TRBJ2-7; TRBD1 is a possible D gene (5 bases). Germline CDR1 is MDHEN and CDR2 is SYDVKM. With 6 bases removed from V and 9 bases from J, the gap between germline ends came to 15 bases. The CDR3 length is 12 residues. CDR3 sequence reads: CASSPGSLGQYF. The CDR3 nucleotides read TGTGCCAGCAGCCCAGGGTCCCTAGGGCAGTACTTC.

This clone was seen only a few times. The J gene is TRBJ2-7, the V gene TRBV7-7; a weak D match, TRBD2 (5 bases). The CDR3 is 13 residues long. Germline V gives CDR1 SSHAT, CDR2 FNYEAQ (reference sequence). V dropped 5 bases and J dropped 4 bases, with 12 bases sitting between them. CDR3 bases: TGTGCCAGCAGCATCCCGGGGAAGTACGAGCAGTACTTC. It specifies CASSIPGKYEQYF.

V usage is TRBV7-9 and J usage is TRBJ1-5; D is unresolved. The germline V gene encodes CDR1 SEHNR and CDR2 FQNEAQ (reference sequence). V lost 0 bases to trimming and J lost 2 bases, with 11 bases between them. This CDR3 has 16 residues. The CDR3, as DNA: TGTGCCAGCAGCTTAGCTCCGGGGATCGGCAATCAGCCCCAGCATTTT. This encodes CASSLAPGIGNQPQHF.

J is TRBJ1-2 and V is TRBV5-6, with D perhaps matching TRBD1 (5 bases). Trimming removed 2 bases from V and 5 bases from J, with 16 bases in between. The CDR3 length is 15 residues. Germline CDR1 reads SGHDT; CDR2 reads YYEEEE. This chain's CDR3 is CASSLPGRSLYGYTF. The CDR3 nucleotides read TGTGCCAGCAGCTTACCGGGACGGAGTCTTTATGGCTACACCTTC.

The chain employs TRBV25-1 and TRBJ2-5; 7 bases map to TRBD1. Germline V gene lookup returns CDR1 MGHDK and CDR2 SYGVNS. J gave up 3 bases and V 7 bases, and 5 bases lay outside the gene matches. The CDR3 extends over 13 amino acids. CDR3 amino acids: CASTDRVKETQYF. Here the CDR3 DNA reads TGTGCCAGCACCGACAGGGTAAAAGAGACCCAGTACTTC. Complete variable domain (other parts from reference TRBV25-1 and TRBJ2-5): EADIYQTPRYLVIGTGKKITLECSQTMGHDKMYWYQQDPGMELHLIHYSYGVNSTEKGDLSSESTVSRIRTEHFPLTLESARPSHTSQYLCASTDRVKETQYFGPGTRLLVL.

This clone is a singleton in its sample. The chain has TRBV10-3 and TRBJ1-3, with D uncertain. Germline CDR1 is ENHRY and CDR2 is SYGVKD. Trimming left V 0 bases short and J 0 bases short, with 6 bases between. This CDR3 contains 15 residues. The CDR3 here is CAISESQSSGNTIYF. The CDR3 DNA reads TGTGCCATCAGTGAGTCGCAGAGCTCTGGAAACACCATATATTTT.

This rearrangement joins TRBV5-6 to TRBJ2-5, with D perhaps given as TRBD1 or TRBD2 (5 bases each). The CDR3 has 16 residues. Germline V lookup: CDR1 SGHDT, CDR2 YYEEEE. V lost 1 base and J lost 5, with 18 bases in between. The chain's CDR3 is CASSLRDRGLVETQYF. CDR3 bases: TGTGCCAGCAGCTTGAGGGACCGAGGCTTGGTGGAGACCCAGTACTTC.

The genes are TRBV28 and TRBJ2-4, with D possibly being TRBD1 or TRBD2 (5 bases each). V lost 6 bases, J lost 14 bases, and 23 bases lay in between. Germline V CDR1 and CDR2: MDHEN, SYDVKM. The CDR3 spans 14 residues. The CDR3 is CASSPLVLGAREYF. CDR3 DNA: TGTGCCAGCAGCCCGTTGGTGCTCGGGGCCCGGGAGTACTTC.